These 27 T cell receptor beta chains were sequenced from one sample in a study of control samples from healthy donors and cancer patients. Assay: immunoSEQ multiplex PCR; the TCRdb copy retains only in-frame clones and omits some. The table lists roughly 90,000 clones, around 80% of them singletons. The sequenced sample was blood. The source of these receptors is a woman in her sixties in good health.

The rearrangement joins TRBV6-5 to TRBJ1-5; TRBD1 aligns across 7 bases. V trimming: 8 bases; J trimming: 4 bases; junction bases outside the gene matches: 8. Germline V gives CDR1 MNHEY, CDR2 SVGAGI. The CDR3 loop spans 14 amino acids. The CDR3 region is CASRNRGTNQPQHF. The CDR3 DNA sequence: TGTGCCAGCCGAAACAGGGGAACTAATCAGCCCCAGCATTTT.

This clone was counted a single time. The rearrangement uses TRBV29-1 and TRBJ1-1; D unclear. The CDR3 contains 13 residues. The germline CDR1 and CDR2 sequences are SQVTM and ANQGSEA. V was pared by 0 bases and J by 1 base, with 6 bases between. CDR3 DNA sequence: TGCAGCGTTGAAGATCCGGGGAACACTGAAGCTTTCTTT. As protein: CSVEDPGNTEAFF.

V usage is TRBV6-5 and J usage is TRBJ1-2, with D possibly matching TRBD1 (6 bases). The CDR3 length is 13 residues. Per the germline V gene, CDR1 is MNHEY and CDR2 is SVGAGI. Deletions cut 6 bases from V and 4 bases from J, with 12 bases between. CDR3 DNA sequence: TGTGCCAGCAGACGCGGGACATTCTATGGCTACACCTTC. The encoded protein is CASRRGTFYGYTF.

V is TRBV19 and J is TRBJ2-1; 9 nucleotides agree with TRBD1. V shed 6 bases, J shed 2 bases, and the junction held 2 bases outside the gene matches. Looked up from germline, CDR1 is LNHDA and CDR2 is SQIVND (reference sequence). This CDR3 has 14 residues. The CDR3 bases are TGTGCCAGTAGCAGGGACAGGGCCTACAATGAGCAGTTCTTC. Amino acids: CASSRDRAYNEQFF.

CDR3 nucleotide sequence: TGTGCCAGCAGCCAAGATTGGGGGCTAGCGGGAGGTTACAATGAGCAGTTCTTC. Amino acid sequence: CASSQDWGLAGGYNEQFF. The V and J genes are TRBV4-2 and TRBJ2-1, with 11 bases lining up with TRBD2. Germline V gene sequence: CDR1 LGHNA, CDR2 YNFKEQ. V gave up 0 bases and J gave up 4 bases; unmatched junction bases: 8. This CDR3 region has 18 residues.

This rearrangement joins TRBV18 to TRBJ1-3; D gene uncertain. Per germline, CDR1 KGHSH and CDR2 LQKENI. The CDR3 loop spans 16 amino acids. V shed 3 bases and J shed 2 bases, with 14 bases lying between them. For the CDR3, the DNA is TGTGCCAGCTCACCCGCTGTTCGGGTCCCTGGAAACACCATATATTTT. This translates into CASSPAVRVPGNTIYF. The variable domain in full, completed from reference TRBV18 and TRBJ1-3, reads NAGVMQNPRHLVRRRGQEARLRCSPMKGHSHVYWYRQLPEEGLKFMVYLQKENIIDESGMPKERFSAEFPKEGPSILRIQQVVRGDSAAYFCASSPAVRVPGNTIYFGEGSWLTVV.

This sequence joins TRBV5-1 and TRBJ2-2, with 8 positions matching TRBD2. Germline V gene lookup returns CDR1 SGHRS and CDR2 YFSETQ. Trimming removed 2 bases from V and 4 bases from J; junction bases left unmatched: 4. The CDR3 covers 15 residues. The CDR3 nucleotides read TGCGCCAGCAGCTTTTCGGGACTAGGCACCGGGGAGCTGTTTTTT. This gives the protein CASSFSGLGTGELFF.

This chain joins TRBV5-6 and TRBJ1-5; no clear D gene. The V gene lost 1 base and the J gene lost 7 bases, with 12 bases spanning the gap. CDR1 is SGHDT and CDR2 is YYEEEE in the germline V gene. CDR3 size: 14 residues. CDR3 in DNA: TGTGCCAGCAGCTTGAAGGCGGGCGGGCAGCCCCAGCATTTT. It translates to CASSLKAGGQPQHF.

This clone showed up just a few times. The V and J genes are TRBV7-9 and TRBJ2-7; D unclear. The V gene lost 5 bases and the J gene lost 2 bases, with 10 bases spanning the gap. CDR3 size: 13 residues. Germline V gene lookup returns CDR1 SEHNR and CDR2 FQNEAQ (reference sequence). The CDR3 sequence is CASSPVGAYEQYF. The DNA of the CDR3 is TGTGCCAGCAGCCCCGTCGGCGCCTACGAGCAGTACTTC.

This chain links TRBV3-1 (or the pseudogene TRBV3-2) with TRBJ1-2, with D perhaps matching TRBD1 (5 bases). Per germline, CDR1 LGHDT and CDR2 YNNKEL (reference sequence). Trimming shortened V by 0 bases and J by 8 bases, and 13 bases separated the two germline ends. There are 14 residues in the CDR3. CDR3 DNA sequence: TGTGCCAGCAGCCAAGATGGGACTATGAGGGGCTACACCTTC. Its translation is CASSQDGTMRGYTF.

This clone was observed a handful of times. The chain employs TRBV5-1 and TRBJ2-7; unclear D gene. The CDR3 totals 12 residues. Looked up from germline, CDR1 is SGHRS and CDR2 is YFSETQ. V dropped 0 bases and J dropped 3 bases, with 4 bases sitting between them. The CDR3 sequence is CASSLADYEQYF. For the CDR3, the DNA is TGCGCCAGCAGCTTGGCGGACTACGAGCAGTACTTC.

V usage is TRBV7-2 and J usage is TRBJ1-1, with D unresolved. This CDR3 has 13 amino acids. Trimming took 0 bases from V and 3 from J, leaving 5 bases between them. Germline V lookup: CDR1 SGHTA, CDR2 FQGNSA. DNA of the CDR3: TGTGCCAGCAGCTTAGCGGGGTACACTGAAGCTTTCTTT. Translating gives CASSLAGYTEAFF.

The chain uses TRBV4-3 and TRBJ2-3, with 16 bases lining up with TRBD2. Germline V lookup: CDR1 LGHNA, CDR2 YSLEER. V trimming: 4 bases; J trimming: 10 bases; junction bases outside the gene matches: 5. The CDR3 has 15 residues. The CDR3 reads CASSPGTSGGAPQYF. The CDR3 region has the DNA TGCGCCAGCAGCCCCGGGACTAGCGGGGGGGCTCCGCAGTATTTT.

V usage is TRBV10-3 and J usage is TRBJ2-2; 9 bases agree with TRBD2. Germline V CDR1 and CDR2: ENHRY, SYGVKD. V was pared by 3 bases and J by 6 bases, with 5 bases of the junction left unmatched. The CDR3 loop spans 15 amino acids. The CDR3 region is CAISDGGRVAGELFF. The CDR3 nucleotides are TGTGCCATCAGTGACGGCGGGAGGGTGGCCGGGGAGCTGTTTTTT.

The rearrangement links TRBV7-6 to TRBJ1-2, with 11 bases fitting TRBD1. V lost 2 bases to trimming and J lost 7 bases; unmatched junction nucleotides: 6. The germline CDR1 and CDR2 sequences are SGHVS and FNYEAQ. The CDR3 length is 15 residues. CDR3 nucleotide sequence: TGTGCCAGCAGCTTAAGGGGACAGGGGGTCACTGGCTACACCTTC. Residues: CASSLRGQGVTGYTF.

J is TRBJ2-3 and V is TRBV7-2; no firm D call. Germline V gene sequence: CDR1 SGHTA, CDR2 FQGNSA. The CDR3 is made up of 11 amino acids. V was clipped by 5 bases and J by 6 bases, with 6 bases between them. The CDR3 bases are TGTGCCAGCAGCCTTAGGGATACGCAGTATTTT. Protein product: CASSLRDTQYF.

This clone occurred once. The chain uses TRBV11-2 and TRBJ1-4; unclear D gene. Germline V CDR1 and CDR2: SGHAT, FQNNGV. This CDR3 is 14 amino acids long. V was pared by 5 bases and J by 8 bases, with 15 bases between. DNA for the CDR3: TGTGCCAGCAGCATGGGCCCGGGAGGGGAAAAACTGTTTTTT. Its protein product is CASSMGPGGEKLFF.

This clone was seen only a few times. The V gene is TRBV28, the J gene TRBJ2-5; tentatively, D is TRBD2 (6 bases). The germline V and J ends were trimmed by 1 base and 1 base, with 13 bases remaining between them. CDR1 MDHEN and CDR2 SYDVKM come from the germline V gene. This CDR3 contains 16 residues. CDR3 DNA sequence: TGTGCCAGCAGTTTATTAGGGACTGGACCCCAAGAGACCCAGTACTTC. This codes for CASSLLGTGPQETQYF.

The V and J genes are TRBV7-8 and TRBJ2-7; 11 nucleotides align to TRBD1. Trimming removed 6 bases from V and 1 base from J; junction bases left unmatched: 5. This CDR3 is built from 15 residues. CDR1 is SGHVS and CDR2 is FQNEAQ in the germline V gene. For the CDR3, the DNA is TGTGCCAGCAGGGCCGGGACAGGGGGATCCTACGAGCAGTACTTC. Translated: CASRAGTGGSYEQYF.

The chain employs TRBV2 and TRBJ2-1, with D possibly matching TRBD1 (6 bases). V was cut by 2 bases and J by 3 bases, with 14 bases left in between. There are 16 residues in the CDR3. CDR1 and CDR2 (germline): SNHLY, FYNNEI. CDR3 amino acids: CASSEREWTDYNEQFF. The CDR3 DNA is TGTGCCAGCAGTGAAAGGGAGTGGACAGACTACAATGAGCAGTTCTTC.

The chain couples TRBV2 to TRBJ1-4; tentatively, D is TRBD1 (5 bases). Germline loops: CDR1 SNHLY, CDR2 FYNNEI. V lost 8 bases to trimming and J lost 8 bases, with 15 bases between them. The CDR3 loop spans 13 amino acids. The CDR3 bases are TGTGCCAGCTTCGGAGGGGCAGGGGAAAAACTGTTTTTT. Its translation is CASFGGAGEKLFF.

V is TRBV21-1 and J is TRBJ2-7; the D segment call TRBD1 is taken from the table without a DNA check. TRBV21-1 corresponds to a pseudogene. The CDR3 is made up of 12 amino acids. The CDR3: CASSHVRGRWYF. The CDR3 DNA reads TGTGCCAGCAGCCACGTGAGGGGGCGTTGGTACTTC.

This rearrangement joins TRBV5-1 to TRBJ2-1; 10 positions agree with TRBD2. The length of the CDR3 is 15 residues. The trim removed 4 bases at V and 3 bases at J, leaving 4 bases unmatched. Germline V gene lookup returns CDR1 SGHRS and CDR2 YFSETQ. The CDR3 DNA is TGCGCCAGCAGCCGGACTAGCGGTTACTACAATGAGCAGTTCTTC. This translates into CASSRTSGYYNEQFF.

This chain links TRBV10-2 with TRBJ2-1; D unclear. Trimming removed 3 bases at V and 10 bases at J, with 16 bases between. This CDR3 contains 14 residues. Looked up from germline, CDR1 is WSHSY and CDR2 is SAAADI. Here the CDR3 DNA reads TGCGCCAGCAGTGAACGACACGACCCCCTCGAGCAGTTCTTC. Protein: CASSERHDPLEQFF.

This rearrangement joins TRBV5-4 to TRBJ1-2; D call uncertain. The V end lost 4 bases, the J end lost 7 bases, and 14 bases lay between the germline ends. The V gene's germline CDR1 is SGHNT and CDR2 YYREEE (reference sequence). The CDR3 has 13 amino acids. DNA of the CDR3: TGTGCCAGCAGCACGGGAACGCGGGGTGGCTACACCTTC. Translation: CASSTGTRGGYTF.

This sequence joins TRBV20-1 and TRBJ2-7; TRBD1 matches 9 bases. Looked up from germline, CDR1 is DFQATT and CDR2 is SNEGSKA (reference sequence). This CDR3 region has 14 residues. V shed 3 bases, J shed 1 base, and the junction held 4 bases outside the gene matches. The CDR3 reads CSASPGQGSYEQYF. The CDR3 bases are TGCAGTGCTAGTCCGGGACAGGGATCCTACGAGCAGTACTTC.

The chain links TRBV6-2 or TRBV6-3 to TRBJ1-5, with D uncertain. V was trimmed by 4 bases and J by 0 bases, leaving 7 bases between them. CDR3 length: 14 residues. CDR1 and CDR2 (germline): MNHEY, SVGEGT. The CDR3 coding sequence is TGTGCCAGCAGTTTTCAAAATAGCAATCAGCCCCAGCATTTT. Translating gives CASSFQNSNQPQHF.